This T cell receptor (beta chain) was sequenced during a study of cytomegalovirus exposure and HLA in healthy donors. At the level of the study: Clustering assigned roughly 81% of the 350 to 400 genotyped donors to the Caucasian-associated ancestry cluster. Study observations and caveats: It was confirmed in vitro that a few of the CMV-associated chains were specific for CMV antigens.

Germline trimming cut 1 base from V and 4 bases from J; bases unmatched to any gene: 5. Germline lookup yields CDR1 MNHNS and CDR2 SASEGT. The CDR3 contains 15 residues. With 60 Vbeta and 13 Jbeta primers, the PCR was carried out. Original processing methods: Later work found 80 million or so unique TCR beta chains, with about 10 million shared. The repertoire was sequenced with immunoSEQ multiplex PCR; TCRdb's copy has only in-frame clones and lacks some. V, J and clone size are those of that table, while D and trimming were read from the DNA. This sample has around 79,000 clones, with over 65% found just once. On this clone itself: Its antigen is as yet unknown.

Sequencing input: PBMCs. This clonotype was sampled from a woman aged 40-49 years in good health and CMV-seropositive. The J gene is TRBJ1-2, the V gene TRBV6-1, with 8 bases identical to TRBD1. The CDR3: CASSEEDRARYGYTF. The CDR3 DNA reads TGTGCCAGCAGTGAAGAGGACAGGGCTCGCTATGGCTACACCTTC.